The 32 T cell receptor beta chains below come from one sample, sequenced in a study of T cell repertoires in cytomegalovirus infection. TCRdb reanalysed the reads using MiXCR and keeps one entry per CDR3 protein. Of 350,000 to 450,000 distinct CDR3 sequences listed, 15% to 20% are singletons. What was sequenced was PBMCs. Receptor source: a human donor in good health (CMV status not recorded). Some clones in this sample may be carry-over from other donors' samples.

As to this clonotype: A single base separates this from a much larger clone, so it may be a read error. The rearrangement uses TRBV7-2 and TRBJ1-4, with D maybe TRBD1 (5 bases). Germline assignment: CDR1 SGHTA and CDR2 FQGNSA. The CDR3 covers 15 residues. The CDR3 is CVSSLVRQGIEKLFF. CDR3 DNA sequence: TGTGTCAGCAGCTTAGTAAGGCAGGGAATTGAAAAACTGTTTTTT.

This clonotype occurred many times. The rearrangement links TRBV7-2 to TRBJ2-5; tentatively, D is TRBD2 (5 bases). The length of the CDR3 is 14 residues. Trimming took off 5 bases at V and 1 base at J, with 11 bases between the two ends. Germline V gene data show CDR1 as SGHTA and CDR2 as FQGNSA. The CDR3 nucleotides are TGTGCCAGCAGCCCCACTAGATCCCAAGAGACCCAGTACTTC. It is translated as CASSPTRSQETQYF.

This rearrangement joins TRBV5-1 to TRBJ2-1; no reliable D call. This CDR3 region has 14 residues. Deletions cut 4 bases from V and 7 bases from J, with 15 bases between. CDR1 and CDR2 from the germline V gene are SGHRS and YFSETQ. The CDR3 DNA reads TGCGCCAGCAGCCCCGACCGACTCCTAAATGAGCAGTTCTTC. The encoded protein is CASSPDRLLNEQFF.

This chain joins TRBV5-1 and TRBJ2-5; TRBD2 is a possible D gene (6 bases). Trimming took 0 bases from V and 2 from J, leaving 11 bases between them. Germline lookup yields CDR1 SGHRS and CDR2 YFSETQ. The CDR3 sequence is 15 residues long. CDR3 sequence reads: CASSLASGGQETQYF. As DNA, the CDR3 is TGCGCCAGCAGCTTGGCTTCCGGGGGTCAAGAGACCCAGTACTTC.

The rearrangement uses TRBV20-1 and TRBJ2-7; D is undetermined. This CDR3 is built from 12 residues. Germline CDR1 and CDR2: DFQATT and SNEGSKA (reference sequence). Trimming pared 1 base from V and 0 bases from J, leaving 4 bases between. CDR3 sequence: CSARGNSYEQYF. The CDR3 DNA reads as TGCAGTGCTAGAGGAAACTCCTACGAGCAGTACTTC.

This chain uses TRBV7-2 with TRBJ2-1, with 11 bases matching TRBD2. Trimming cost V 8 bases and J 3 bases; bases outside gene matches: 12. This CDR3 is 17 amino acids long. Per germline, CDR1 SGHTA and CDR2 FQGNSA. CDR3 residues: CASGELAGAEGYNEQFF. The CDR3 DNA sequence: TGTGCCAGCGGAGAACTAGCGGGAGCGGAGGGCTACAATGAGCAGTTCTTC.

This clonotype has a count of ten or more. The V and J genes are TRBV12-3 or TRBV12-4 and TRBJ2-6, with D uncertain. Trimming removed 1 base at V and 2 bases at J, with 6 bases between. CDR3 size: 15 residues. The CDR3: CASSLVQPGANVLTF. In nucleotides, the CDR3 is TGTGCCAGCAGTTTAGTGCAACCTGGGGCCAACGTCCTGACTTTC.

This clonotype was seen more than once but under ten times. The CDR3 here is CASSDKYEKLFF. CDR3 DNA sequence: TGTGCCAGCAGTGACAAATACGAAAAACTGTTTTTT. This chain joins TRBV2 and TRBJ1-4, with no clear D. Trimming pared 3 bases from V and 8 bases from J, leaving 7 bases between. The germline V gene has CDR1 SNHLY and CDR2 FYNNEI. CDR3 length equals 12 residues.

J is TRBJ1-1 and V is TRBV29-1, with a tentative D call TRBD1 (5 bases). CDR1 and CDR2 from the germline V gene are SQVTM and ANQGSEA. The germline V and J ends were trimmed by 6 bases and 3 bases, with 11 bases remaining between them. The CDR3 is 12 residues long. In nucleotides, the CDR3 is TGCAGCGTGTGGGACGAGGACACTGAAGCTTTCTTT. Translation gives CSVWDEDTEAFF. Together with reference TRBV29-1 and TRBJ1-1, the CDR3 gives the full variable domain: SAVISQKPSRDICQRGTSLTIQCQVDSQVTMMFWYRQQPGQSLTLIATANQGSEATYESGFVIDKFPISRPNLTFSTLTVSNMSPEDSSIYLCSVWDEDTEAFFGQGTRLTVV.

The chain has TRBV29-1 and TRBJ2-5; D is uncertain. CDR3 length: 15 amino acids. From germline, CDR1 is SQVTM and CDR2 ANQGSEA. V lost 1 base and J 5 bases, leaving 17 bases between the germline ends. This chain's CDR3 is CSVEAPGSVGETQYF. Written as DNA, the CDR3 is TGCAGCGTTGAAGCGCCCGGCAGCGTCGGGGAGACCCAGTACTTC.

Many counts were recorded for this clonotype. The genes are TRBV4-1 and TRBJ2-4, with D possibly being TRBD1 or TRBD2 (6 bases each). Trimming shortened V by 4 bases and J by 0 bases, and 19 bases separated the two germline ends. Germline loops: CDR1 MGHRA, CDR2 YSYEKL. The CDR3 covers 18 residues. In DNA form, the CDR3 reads TGCGCCAGCAGCCCCCGGGGGACAACCTCCTTAGCCAAAAACATTCAGTACTTC. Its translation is CASSPRGTTSLAKNIQYF.

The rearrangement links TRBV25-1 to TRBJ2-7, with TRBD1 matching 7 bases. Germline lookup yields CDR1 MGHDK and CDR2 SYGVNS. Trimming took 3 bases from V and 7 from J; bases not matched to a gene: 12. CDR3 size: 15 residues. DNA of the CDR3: TGTGCCAGCAGTGAGTTGGGGACAGAGAAATGGGAGCAGTACTTC. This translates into CASSELGTEKWEQYF.

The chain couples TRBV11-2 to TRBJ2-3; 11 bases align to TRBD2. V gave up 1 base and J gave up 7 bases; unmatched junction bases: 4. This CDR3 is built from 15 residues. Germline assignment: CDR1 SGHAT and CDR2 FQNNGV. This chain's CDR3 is CASSLAGTSGNTQYF. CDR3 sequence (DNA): TGTGCCAGCAGCTTAGCAGGGACTAGCGGAAATACGCAGTATTTT.

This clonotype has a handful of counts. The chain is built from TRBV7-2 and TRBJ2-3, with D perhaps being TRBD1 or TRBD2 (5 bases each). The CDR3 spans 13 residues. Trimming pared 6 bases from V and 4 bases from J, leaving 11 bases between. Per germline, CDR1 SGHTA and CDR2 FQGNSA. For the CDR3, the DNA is TGTGCCAGCAGAGGAGTGGGGGCAGATACGCAGTATTTT. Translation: CASRGVGADTQYF.

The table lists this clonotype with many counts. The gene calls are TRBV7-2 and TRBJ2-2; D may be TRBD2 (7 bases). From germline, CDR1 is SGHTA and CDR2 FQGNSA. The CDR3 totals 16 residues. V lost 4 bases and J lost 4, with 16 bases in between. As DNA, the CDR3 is TGTGCCAGCAGCTCGTGGGGGGGGCCGATCACCGGGGAGCTGTTTTTT. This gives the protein CASSSWGGPITGELFF.

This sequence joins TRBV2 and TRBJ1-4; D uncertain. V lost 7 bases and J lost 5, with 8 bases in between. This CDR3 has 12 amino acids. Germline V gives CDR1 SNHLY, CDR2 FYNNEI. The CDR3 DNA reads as TGTGCCAGCACCACGGGAAATGAAAAACTGTTTTTT. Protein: CASTTGNEKLFF.

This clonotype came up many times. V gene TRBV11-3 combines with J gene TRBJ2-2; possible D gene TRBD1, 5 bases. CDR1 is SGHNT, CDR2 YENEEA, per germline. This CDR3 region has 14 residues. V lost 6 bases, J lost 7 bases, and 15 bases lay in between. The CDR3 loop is CASSFQGYGGELFF. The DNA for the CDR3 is TGTGCCAGCAGTTTTCAGGGATACGGCGGGGAGCTGTTTTTT.

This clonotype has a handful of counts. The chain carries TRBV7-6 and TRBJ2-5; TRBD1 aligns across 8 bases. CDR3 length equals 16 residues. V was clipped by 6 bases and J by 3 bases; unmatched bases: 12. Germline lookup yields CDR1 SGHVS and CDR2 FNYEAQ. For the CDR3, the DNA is TGTGCCAGCAGTTTCGCAGGGGGCATAGCTAAAGAGACCCAGTACTTC. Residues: CASSFAGGIAKETQYF.

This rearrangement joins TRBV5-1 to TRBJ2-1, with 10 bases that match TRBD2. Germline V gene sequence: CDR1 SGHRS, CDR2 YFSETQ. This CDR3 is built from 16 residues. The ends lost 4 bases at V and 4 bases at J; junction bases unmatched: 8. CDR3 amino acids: CASSRGVAGGYNEQFF. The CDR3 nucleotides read TGCGCCAGCAGCCGAGGAGTAGCGGGGGGTTACAATGAGCAGTTCTTC.

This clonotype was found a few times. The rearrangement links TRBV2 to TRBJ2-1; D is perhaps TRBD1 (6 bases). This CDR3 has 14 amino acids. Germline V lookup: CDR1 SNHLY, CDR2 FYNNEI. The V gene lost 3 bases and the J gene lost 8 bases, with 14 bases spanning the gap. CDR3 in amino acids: CASSDHGQWYEQFF. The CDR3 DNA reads TGTGCCAGCAGTGACCATGGACAGTGGTATGAGCAGTTCTTC.

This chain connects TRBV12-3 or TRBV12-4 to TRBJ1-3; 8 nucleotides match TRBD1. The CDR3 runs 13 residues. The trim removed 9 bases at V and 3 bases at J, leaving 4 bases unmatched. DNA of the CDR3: TGTGCCAGTAAGGACAGGGTTGGAAACACCATATATTTT. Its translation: CASKDRVGNTIYF.

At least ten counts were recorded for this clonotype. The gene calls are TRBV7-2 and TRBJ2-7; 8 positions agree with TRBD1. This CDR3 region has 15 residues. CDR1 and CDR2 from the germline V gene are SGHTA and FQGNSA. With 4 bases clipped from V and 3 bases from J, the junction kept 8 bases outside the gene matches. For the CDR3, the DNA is TGTGCCAGCAGCTATGACAGGGGAGCCCACTACGAGCAGTACTTC. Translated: CASSYDRGAHYEQYF.

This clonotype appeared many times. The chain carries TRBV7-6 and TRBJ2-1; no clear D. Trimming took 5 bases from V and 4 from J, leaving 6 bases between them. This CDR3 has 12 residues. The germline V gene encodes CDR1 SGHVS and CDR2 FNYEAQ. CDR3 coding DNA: TGTGCCAGCAGCGAGAGGTACAATGAGCAGTTCTTC. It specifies CASSERYNEQFF. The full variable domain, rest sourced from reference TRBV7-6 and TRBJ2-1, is GAGVSQSPRYKVTKRGQDVALRCDPISGHVSLYWYRQALGQGPEFLTYFNYEAQQDKSGLPNDRFSAERPEGSISTLTIQRTEQRDSAMYRCASSERYNEQFFGPGTRLTVL.

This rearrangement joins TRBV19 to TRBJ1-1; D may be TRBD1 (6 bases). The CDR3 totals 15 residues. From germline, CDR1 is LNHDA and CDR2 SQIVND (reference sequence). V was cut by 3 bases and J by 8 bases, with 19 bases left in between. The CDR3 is CASSIGSGTKEEAFF. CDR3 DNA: TGTGCCAGTAGTATTGGTTCTGGGACAAAGGAAGAAGCTTTCTTT.

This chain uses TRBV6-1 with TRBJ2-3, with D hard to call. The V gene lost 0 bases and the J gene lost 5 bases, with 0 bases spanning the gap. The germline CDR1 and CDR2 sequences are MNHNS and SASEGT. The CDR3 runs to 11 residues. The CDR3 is CASSEADTQYF. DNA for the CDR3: TGTGCCAGCAGTGAAGCAGATACGCAGTATTTT.

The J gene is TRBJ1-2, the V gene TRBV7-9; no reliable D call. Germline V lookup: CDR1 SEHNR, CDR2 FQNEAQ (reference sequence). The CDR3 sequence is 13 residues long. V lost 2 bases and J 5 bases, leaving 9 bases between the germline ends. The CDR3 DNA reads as TGTGCCAGCAGCTTATTGTCCGTTTATGGCTACACCTTC. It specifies CASSLLSVYGYTF. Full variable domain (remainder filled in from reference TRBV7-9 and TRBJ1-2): DTGVSQNPRHKITKRGQNVTFRCDPISEHNRLYWYRQTLGQGPEFLTYFQNEAQLEKSRLLSDRFSAERPKGSFSTLEIQRTEQGDSAMYLCASSLLSVYGYTFGSGTRLTVV.

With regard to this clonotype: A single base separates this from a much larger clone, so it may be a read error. The CDR3 region is CASSLAVSGWYEQYF. The CDR3 DNA follows: TGTGCCAGCAGCTTAGCCGTCAGCGGGTGGTACGAGCAGTACTTC. The chain carries TRBV7-2 and TRBJ2-7, with D maybe TRBD2 (6 bases). The CDR3 has 15 residues. Germline V lookup: CDR1 SGHTA, CDR2 FQGNSA. Trimming took 0 bases from V and 4 from J, leaving 13 bases between them.

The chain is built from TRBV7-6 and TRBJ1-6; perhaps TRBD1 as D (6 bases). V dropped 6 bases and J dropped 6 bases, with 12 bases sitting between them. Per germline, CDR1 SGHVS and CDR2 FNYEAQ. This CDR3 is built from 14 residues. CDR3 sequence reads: CASRGGASNSPLHF. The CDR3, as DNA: TGTGCCAGCAGAGGGGGAGCCTCTAATTCACCCCTCCACTTT. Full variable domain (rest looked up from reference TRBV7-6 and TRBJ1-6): GAGVSQSPRYKVTKRGQDVALRCDPISGHVSLYWYRQALGQGPEFLTYFNYEAQQDKSGLPNDRFSAERPEGSISTLTIQRTEQRDSAMYRCASRGGASNSPLHFGNGTRLTVT.

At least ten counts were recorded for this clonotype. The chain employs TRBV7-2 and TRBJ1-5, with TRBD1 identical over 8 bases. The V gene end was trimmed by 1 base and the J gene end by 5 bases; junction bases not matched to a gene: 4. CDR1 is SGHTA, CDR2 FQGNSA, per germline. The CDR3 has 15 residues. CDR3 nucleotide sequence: TGTGCCAGCAGCTTAGTGGTGACAGGGGATCAGCCCCAGCATTTT. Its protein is CASSLVVTGDQPQHF.

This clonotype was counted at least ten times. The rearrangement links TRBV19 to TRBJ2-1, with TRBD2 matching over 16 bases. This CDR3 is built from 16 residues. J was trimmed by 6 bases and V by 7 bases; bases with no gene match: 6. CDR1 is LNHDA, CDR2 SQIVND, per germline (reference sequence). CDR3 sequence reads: CASTPGTSGGANEQFF. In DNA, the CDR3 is TGTGCCAGTACCCCCGGGACTAGCGGGGGGGCCAATGAGCAGTTCTTC.

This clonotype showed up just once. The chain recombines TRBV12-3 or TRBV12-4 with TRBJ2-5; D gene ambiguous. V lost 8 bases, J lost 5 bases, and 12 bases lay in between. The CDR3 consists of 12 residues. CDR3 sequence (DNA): TGTGCCAGCGGCCACGCCCGGGAGACCCAGTACTTC. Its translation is CASGHARETQYF.

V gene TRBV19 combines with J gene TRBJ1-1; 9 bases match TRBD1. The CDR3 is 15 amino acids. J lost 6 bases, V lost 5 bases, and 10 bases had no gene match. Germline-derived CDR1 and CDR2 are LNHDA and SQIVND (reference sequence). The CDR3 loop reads CASSWTGEGFAEAFF. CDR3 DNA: TGTGCCAGTAGTTGGACAGGGGAAGGTTTCGCTGAAGCTTTCTTT.